The text below deals with one T cell receptor beta chain. These data originate in a study of blood T cell repertoires in COVID-19. Study details: From the United States, Italy and Spain came samples of acute and convalescent COVID-19. In each case, the material was cDNA or gDNA derived from T cells, B-cell-depleted T cells, or PBMCs.

Authors' data handling: Amplification of reference gene primers was used by the study to estimate nucleated cell counts. Some clones are missing from TCRdb's copy, which holds only in-frame ones; the method was immunoSEQ multiplex PCR. V, J and clone size reflect that table, while D and trimming were determined from the DNA. Among roughly 200,000 clones listed, 90% were seen once. Material for sequencing was peripheral blood. This TCR was sampled from a man aged 50-60 years with acute or convalescent COVID-19.

DNA for the CDR3: TGTGCCACCCACACGGACAGTTACACCGGGGAGCTGTTTTTT. It specifies CATHTDSYTGELFF. The genes are TRBV10-3 and TRBJ2-2, with D possibly being TRBD1 (6 bases). Germline V lookup: CDR1 ENHRY, CDR2 SYGVKD. The CDR3 length is 14 residues. The germline V and J ends were trimmed by 10 bases and 3 bases, with 15 bases remaining between them.